This T cell receptor (beta chain) is from a study of graft-versus-host responses after intestinal transplantation. The CDR3 loop spans 16 amino acids. V lost 3 bases, J lost 3 bases, and 15 bases lay in between. Germline-derived CDR1 and CDR2 are MNHNS and SASEGT. Measured with immunoSEQ multiplex PCR; TCRdb has only the in-frame clones, and not every one. The table records approximately 20,000 clones, approximately 40% of them present only once. Labeling with CFSE marked approximately 200,000 responder cells, which were plated with approximately 200,000 irradiated, violet-dye-labeled stimulator cells. CFSE-low proliferating responders, CD3+CD4+ and CD3+CD8+, were sorted post-reaction.

The V gene is TRBV6-1, the J gene TRBJ1-5; D not resolved. The TCR originated in a human patient who received an intestinal transplant. Here the sequenced sample was alloreactive CD8+ T cells from a mixed lymphocyte reaction culture, taken before intestinal transplant. The subset denotes: CFSE-low proliferating T cells sorted from roughly 6-day pre-transplant mixed lymphocyte reaction (GvH or HvG direction). The chain's CDR3 is CASSDETYLLNQPQHF. CDR3 in DNA: TGTGCCAGCAGTGACGAGACATACCTTCTCAATCAGCCCCAGCATTTT.